The clone carrying this T cell receptor beta chain was counted at least ten times. The antigen is not known. The sample belongs to a study of glioma-infiltrating T cells. Study-level background: Low-grade gliomas were grade II; glioblastomas were grade IV at initial diagnosis. General study points: Above-expected tissue-blood divergence occurred in all gliomas, most in low-grade ones. Shared blood CDR3 signature motifs marked patients with low tissue-blood divergence.

Amplification of TCR alpha and beta CDR3 regions from RNA used iRepertoire nested multiplex PCR. TCRdb independently ran MiXCR on the multiplex PCR reads; one entry per CDR3 protein. The table shows 300,000 to 450,000 distinct CDR3 sequences, with roughly 41% occurring only once. Germline V gives CDR1 MGHDK, CDR2 SYGVNS. V lost 4 bases, J lost 0 bases, and 11 bases lay in between. There are 15 residues in the CDR3. The sequence derives from a human donor with low-grade glioma or glioblastoma, undergoing nonglioma brain surgery, or in good health (not recorded which). Sequencing was performed on glioma tissue, nonneoplastic brain tissue, or PBMCs (not recorded which). The rearrangement links TRBV25-1 to TRBJ2-3; D uncertain. For the CDR3, the DNA is TGTGCCAGCAGTGGCGACGTGCTTAGCACAGATACGCAGTATTTT. The encoded protein is CASSGDVLSTDTQYF.